The sequence of this TCR beta chain was determined in a study of shared clonotypes between healthy human individuals. Study overall: Donor ages ranged 18 to 49 years: a couple of women, three men.

At a deep level, the assay was run. The unsorted PBMC sample used ten immunoSEQ deep assay plates. Generated by immunoSEQ multiplex PCR, the TCRdb table keeps only in-frame clones and is missing some. The sample consists of about 490,000 clones, almost 80% of them appearing once. The CDR3 has 15 amino acids. The V gene lost 3 bases and the J gene lost 1 base, with 8 bases spanning the gap. In germline, CDR1 is SGHTS, CDR2 YDEGEE. This chain links TRBV5-8 with TRBJ2-6, with D possibly TRBD1 on 5 matching bases. The source is a woman aged 40 to 49 in good health. Some clones in this sample may be carry-over from other donors' samples. The material sequenced was PBMCs. CDR3 in DNA: TGTGCCAGCAGCTCCAGGGTATCTGGGGCCAACGTCCTGACTTTC. Translating it yields CASSSRVSGANVLTF.